Following are 17 T cell receptor beta chains from one sample sequenced in a study of shared clonotypes between healthy human individuals. TCRdb's table, derived via immunoSEQ multiplex PCR, lists solely in-frame clones and lacks some. This sample has about 710,000 clones; 73% occur once, and the top ten carry more than 1.5%. Sequences were obtained from memory CD4+ T cells sorted from blood. Documented subset: CD45RA-negative fraction. The receptors here all came from a woman aged 25-40 years in good health.

This clone is a singleton in its sample. The chain combines TRBV7-3 with TRBJ2-1; D is perhaps TRBD2 (5 bases). Germline lookup yields CDR1 SGHTA and CDR2 FQGTGA. V lost 1 base, J lost 6 bases, and 16 bases lay in between. This CDR3 contains 16 residues. The CDR3 loop is CASSLNSAGVGNEQFF. CDR3 in DNA: TGTGCCAGCAGCTTAAATAGCGCGGGCGTGGGCAATGAGCAGTTCTTC.

The sample holds a few counts of this clone. V gene TRBV5-4 combines with J gene TRBJ2-4; TRBD1 might be the D (6 bases). V was cut by 8 bases and J by 5 bases, with 14 bases left in between. Germline lookup yields CDR1 SGHNT and CDR2 YYREEE (reference sequence). The CDR3 is 13 amino acids. CDR3 DNA: TGTGCCAGTAAATTGAGGACAGAAAACATTCAGTACTTC. Its translation: CASKLRTENIQYF.

This clone came up once. CDR3 bases: TGTGCCAGCAGCCCCCGGGTCGAAGCTTTCTTT. Protein: CASSPRVEAFF. The chain is built from TRBV7-2 and TRBJ1-1, with D unclear. Germline values: CDR1 SGHTA, CDR2 FQGNSA. V was clipped by 5 bases and J by 8 bases, with 9 bases between them. The CDR3 contains 11 residues.

There are a few counts of this clone. This chain connects TRBV7-6 to TRBJ2-3; no reliable D call. This CDR3 region has 14 residues. Trimming cost V 2 bases and J 2 bases, with 8 bases left between them. Germline CDR1 and CDR2: SGHVS and FNYEAQ. The CDR3 loop reads CASSLRSATDTQYF. CDR3 DNA sequence: TGTGCCAGCAGCTTAAGATCAGCCACAGATACGCAGTATTTT.

This clone was observed a single time. The rearrangement uses TRBV9 and TRBJ1-3; D is unclear. CDR3 length: 13 residues. Germline V lookup: CDR1 SGDLS, CDR2 YYNGEE. Trimming pared 1 base from V and 4 bases from J, leaving 6 bases between. Here the CDR3 reads CASSVTPGNTIYF. The DNA for the CDR3 is TGTGCCAGCAGCGTAACCCCGGGAAACACCATATATTTT.

The chain has TRBV27 and TRBJ1-2; 8 bases agree with TRBD1. J gave up 7 bases and V 5 bases, and 9 bases lay outside the gene matches. CDR1 MNHEY and CDR2 SMNVEV come from the germline V gene (reference sequence). This CDR3 is 14 amino acids long. The CDR3 coding sequence is TGTGCCAGCAGTCCCGCAGGGGGCGATTTTGGCTACACCTTC. Amino acids: CASSPAGGDFGYTF.

This clone was detected only once. This chain joins TRBV5-1 and TRBJ1-1, with no clear D. The germline V gene has CDR1 SGHRS and CDR2 YFSETQ. The CDR3 loop spans 16 amino acids. The ends were cut back, 2 bases at V and 5 bases at J, with 19 bases in the middle. The CDR3 DNA reads TGCGCCAGCAGCTTATTACCACGGGGAGTTTATACTGAAGCTTTCTTT. As protein: CASSLLPRGVYTEAFF.

This clone was seen a few times. One junction end disagrees with the germline gene, perhaps due to a read error. The chain employs TRBV29-1 and TRBJ2-1; the D gene is possibly TRBD2 (5 bases). Germline V gene data show CDR1 as SQVTM and CDR2 as ANQGSEA. The CDR3 runs to 12 residues. The CDR3 here is CSVQDLANEQFF. CDR3 bases: TGCAGCGTTCAAGATCTAGCCAATGAGCAGTTCTTC.

This clone came up once. The chain carries TRBV7-9 and TRBJ2-3, with 15 bases lining up with TRBD2. CDR1 SEHNR and CDR2 FQNEAQ come from the germline V gene (reference sequence). V was pared by 4 bases and J by 14 bases, with 16 bases of the junction left unmatched. CDR3 length: 17 residues. The CDR3 DNA reads as TGTGCCAGCAGCTCCTCCCGCACGGGACTAGCGGGAGGACCCCCGTATTTT. Translating gives CASSSSRTGLAGGPPYF.

The chain has TRBV21-1 and TRBJ2-7. TRBV21-1 is noted as a pseudogene. This CDR3 comprises 13 residues. CDR3 sequence: CASSEDQIYEQYF. The CDR3, as DNA: TGTGCCAGCTCGGAAGACCAGATTTACGAGCAGTACTTC.

This clone appeared once. The CDR3 reads CASSSWDQETQYF. CDR3 DNA sequence: TGCGCCAGCAGCTCCTGGGACCAAGAGACCCAGTACTTC. The chain combines TRBV4-1 with TRBJ2-5, with unresolved D. V gave up 5 bases and J gave up 0 bases, with 7 bases separating them. The CDR3 sequence is 13 residues long. Germline CDR1 reads MGHRA; CDR2 reads YSYEKL.

Remarks on this clone: Other DNA sequences in the same sample also yield this CDR3. V gene TRBV28 combines with J gene TRBJ2-5; D is unclear. V gave up 8 bases and J gave up 4 bases, with 8 bases separating them. This CDR3 region has 11 residues. Germline values: CDR1 MDHEN, CDR2 SYDVKM. Written as DNA, the CDR3 is TGTGCCAGCTCCGGAGTAGAGACCCAGTACTTC. The encoded protein is CASSGVETQYF.

The chain couples TRBV27 to TRBJ2-7, with 7 bases aligning to TRBD2. J gave up 6 bases and V 5 bases, and 16 bases lay outside the gene matches. In germline, CDR1 is MNHEY, CDR2 SMNVEV (reference sequence). The CDR3 is 16 residues long. The CDR3 region has the DNA TGTGCCAGCAGTCCCTACCGGACTAGGCTCACTAGCGAGCAGTACTTC. Translated: CASSPYRTRLTSEQYF.

The chain is built from TRBV6-5 and TRBJ2-3; 9 bases fit TRBD2. This CDR3 contains 14 residues. CDR1 MNHEY and CDR2 SVGAGI come from the germline V gene. The V and J ends lost 6 bases and 4 bases, in that order; junction bases with no gene match: 5. The DNA of the CDR3 is TGTGCCAGCAGGGCGGGAGGGCCCGCAGATACGCAGTATTTT. Translation: CASRAGGPADTQYF.

This clone showed up just a few times. V usage is TRBV9 and J usage is TRBJ2-1; 11 bases line up with TRBD2. The V segment lost 4 bases and the J segment 7 bases; nucleotides outside the gene matches: 10. The CDR3 contains 16 residues. Germline CDR1 SGDLS, CDR2 YYNGEE. The CDR3 DNA follows: TGTGCCAGCAGCTCATCCACTAGCGGGAGTTGGAATGAGCAGTTCTTC. It specifies CASSSSTSGSWNEQFF.

The CDR3 here is CASTKAGTGGNIQYF. For the CDR3, the DNA is TGTGCCAGTACTAAAGCCGGGACAGGGGGAAACATTCAGTACTTC. This chain joins TRBV19 and TRBJ2-4, with 11 bases aligning to TRBD1. This CDR3 spans 15 amino acids. V lost 7 bases, J lost 6 bases, and 8 bases stayed unmatched. The germline CDR1 and CDR2 sequences are LNHDA and SQIVND (reference sequence).

This clone was observed a handful of times. The CDR3 spells CASSGIEIWTVTGELFF. The CDR3 nucleotides are TGTGCCAGCAGCGGGATCGAAATCTGGACGGTCACCGGGGAGCTGTTTTTT. The J gene is TRBJ2-2, the V gene TRBV7-9; D remains ambiguous. Germline V gene data show CDR1 as SEHNR and CDR2 as FQNEAQ (reference sequence). Trimming took off 5 bases at V and 4 bases at J, with 20 bases between the two ends. The CDR3 contains 17 residues. Supplemented by reference TRBV7-9 and TRBJ2-2, the full variable domain reads DTGVSQNPRHKITKRGQNVTFRCDPISEHNRLYWYRQTLGQGPEFLTYFQNEAQLEKSRLLSDRFSAERPKGSFSTLEIQRTEQGDSAMYLCASSGIEIWTVTGELFFGEGSRLTVL.